These 32 T cell receptor beta chains originate from one sample sequenced in a study of cytomegalovirus exposure and HLA in healthy donors. PCR employed 60 Vbeta and 13 Jbeta primers. Assay used: immunoSEQ multiplex PCR; TCRdb lists only in-frame clones, some missing. Of roughly 150,000 clones detected, over 60% appear once; the ten largest clones hold around 2.9%. Sequenced sample: PBMCs. The receptors stem from a young woman in good health and CMV-seropositive.

This chain connects TRBV2 to TRBJ1-2; D gene uncertain. CDR3 length: 13 amino acids. The germline gives CDR1 SNHLY, CDR2 FYNNEI. Trimming shortened V by 10 bases and J by 5 bases, and 17 bases separated the two germline ends. The CDR3 nucleotides read TGTGCCACGGTTACCGACGGAGAGTATGGCTACACCTTC. This encodes CATVTDGEYGYTF.

The genes are TRBV28 and TRBJ1-3; D is unclear. This CDR3 has 10 residues. The germline gives CDR1 MDHEN, CDR2 SYDVKM. Trimming removed 4 bases from V and 8 bases from J, with 3 bases in between. The chain's CDR3 is CASSSYTIYF. DNA for the CDR3: TGTGCCAGCAGTTCGTACACCATATATTTT.

In this sample, this clone turned up a few times. The V and J genes are TRBV10-3 and TRBJ2-1; TRBD1 aligns across 9 bases. V lost 0 bases, J lost 12 bases, and 6 bases stayed unmatched. Per the germline V gene, CDR1 is ENHRY and CDR2 is SYGVKD. The CDR3 runs 14 residues. In DNA form, the CDR3 reads TGTGCCATCAGTGAGTCAGCGGACAGGGGCGCGCAGTTCTTC. This gives the protein CAISESADRGAQFF.

The gene calls are TRBV5-4 and TRBJ2-1, with TRBD1 identical over 10 bases. V was pared by 3 bases and J by 2 bases, with 2 bases of the junction left unmatched. CDR3 length: 15 amino acids. Germline V gene data show CDR1 as SGHNT and CDR2 as YYREEE (reference sequence). CDR3 sequence reads: CASSWTGGTYNEQFF. The CDR3 nucleotides read TGTGCCAGCAGCTGGACAGGGGGTACCTACAATGAGCAGTTCTTC.

DNA for the CDR3: TGTGCCAGCACCCCGGGACTAGCGGCTAGAAACGAGCAGTACTTC. Translating gives CASTPGLAARNEQYF. V is TRBV2 and J is TRBJ2-7, with 11 bases aligning to TRBD2. The CDR3 contains 15 residues. Germline values: CDR1 SNHLY, CDR2 FYNNEI. V dropped 7 bases and J dropped 5; count of bases not matched to a gene: 10.

The chain uses TRBV20-1 and TRBJ2-1; no clear D gene. V gave up 6 bases and J gave up 4 bases, with 7 bases separating them. This CDR3 is built from 11 residues. Germline CDR1 and CDR2: DFQATT and SNEGSKA (reference sequence). The DNA of the CDR3 is TGCAGTGCCGTAAAATACAATGAGCAGTTCTTC. It yields the protein CSAVKYNEQFF.

This clone was counted a few times. This rearrangement joins TRBV2 to TRBJ2-7, with 10 bases fitting TRBD2. Germline CDR1 reads SNHLY; CDR2 reads FYNNEI. V lost 10 bases, J lost 3 bases, and 6 bases stayed unmatched. This CDR3 spans 13 amino acids. CDR3 sequence reads: CAIRTSGNYEQYF. For the CDR3, the DNA is TGTGCCATCCGGACTAGCGGAAACTACGAGCAGTACTTC. Filled out from reference TRBV2 and TRBJ2-7, the complete variable domain reads EPEVTQTPSHQVTQMGQEVILRCVPISNHLYFYWYRQILGQKVEFLVSFYNNEISEKSEIFDDQFSVERPDGSNFTLKIRSTKLEDSAMYFCAIRTSGNYEQYFGPGTRLTVT.

V usage is TRBV4-1 and J usage is TRBJ2-2; no clear D. The CDR3 totals 14 residues. Germline V gene sequence: CDR1 MGHRA, CDR2 YSYEKL. Deletions cut 1 base from V and 7 bases from J, with 10 bases between. The DNA of the CDR3 is TGCGCCAGCAGCCAAGTCGGTCGCCGCGGGGAGCTGTTTTTT. As protein: CASSQVGRRGELFF.

The table lists this clone with a few counts. A far larger clone is off by one base, so a read error is likely. Other nucleotide sequences from this sample produce the same CDR3. This chain uses TRBV9 with TRBJ2-3, with TRBD2 matching 9 bases. This CDR3 comprises 17 residues. Germline lookup yields CDR1 SGDLS and CDR2 YYNGEE. For the CDR3, the DNA is TGTGCCAGCAGCGTAGAGGCGGGGGGGCCTATAGCAGATACTCAGTATTTT. Translated: CASSVEAGGPIADTQYF. The complete variable domain, with remaining parts taken from reference TRBV9 and TRBJ2-3, reads DSGVTQTPKHLITATGQRVTLRCSPRSGDLSVYWYQQSLDQGLQFLIQYYNGEERAKGNILERFSAQQFPDLHSELNLSSLELGDSALYFCASSVEAGGPIADTQYFGPGTRLTVL.

This clone was detected only a few times. The rearrangement uses TRBV4-1 and TRBJ2-1; TRBD2 agrees at 11 bases. The CDR3 length is 15 residues. The junction had 4 bases not matched to a gene; V was cut back by 3 bases and J by 6 bases. Germline V lookup: CDR1 MGHRA, CDR2 YSYEKL. The CDR3 loop is CASSHQLAGANEQFF. CDR3 bases: TGCGCCAGCAGCCATCAACTAGCGGGAGCCAATGAGCAGTTCTTC.

This rearrangement joins TRBV6-1 to TRBJ2-5; a weak D match, TRBD2 (6 bases). Germline loops: CDR1 MNHNS, CDR2 SASEGT. V gave up 6 bases and J gave up 6 bases, with 14 bases separating them. The CDR3 consists of 13 residues. In DNA form, the CDR3 reads TGTGCCAGCAGCGCCGGGACTCCAAAGACCCAGTACTTC. Protein sequence: CASSAGTPKTQYF.

This chain connects TRBV28 to TRBJ2-5, with D possibly matching TRBD2 (7 bases). The length of the CDR3 is 15 residues. In germline, CDR1 is MDHEN, CDR2 SYDVKM. V lost 5 bases to trimming and J lost 5 bases, with 18 bases between them. The CDR3, as DNA: TGTGCCAGCAGTCGTATTGGGGGGGCGGGGGAGACCCAGTACTTC. The encoded protein is CASSRIGGAGETQYF.

The chain is built from TRBV4-2 and TRBJ2-7; D perhaps matches TRBD2 (6 bases). The CDR3 is made up of 17 amino acids. Germline CDR1 and CDR2: LGHNA and YNFKEQ. Between the trimmed V and J ends, which lost 1 base and 0 bases, there was a span of 16 bases. CDR3 sequence (DNA): TGTGCCAGCAGCCAAGTACGTGGCGGGACCTACTCCTACGAGCAGTACTTC. This codes for CASSQVRGGTYSYEQYF.

The chain combines TRBV28 with TRBJ2-1; 8 bases are a match to TRBD2. The CDR3 spans 12 residues. The J segment lost 11 bases and the V segment lost 8 bases, leaving 8 bases of the junction unmatched. Germline CDR1 is MDHEN and CDR2 is SYDVKM. The CDR3 loop is CASLNSGVQQFF. CDR3 nucleotides: TGTGCCAGCCTAAATAGCGGGGTTCAGCAGTTCTTC.

V usage is TRBV11-2 and J usage is TRBJ1-5; D possibly corresponds to TRBD1 (6 bases). Germline V gene sequence: CDR1 SGHAT, CDR2 FQNNGV. The V gene lost 5 bases and the J gene lost 4 bases, with 12 bases spanning the gap. This CDR3 comprises 14 residues. This CDR3 is CASSLDRSNQPQHF. CDR3 sequence (DNA): TGTGCCAGCAGCCTCGACAGGAGTAATCAGCCCCAGCATTTT.

V gene TRBV25-1 combines with J gene TRBJ2-4; 8 bases fit TRBD1. Germline CDR1 reads MGHDK; CDR2 reads SYGVNS. The CDR3 contains 17 residues. Trimming cost V 4 bases and J 0 bases; bases outside gene matches: 8. As DNA, the CDR3 is TGTGCCAGCAGTGGACATCGGACAGGGACAGCCAAAAACATTCAGTACTTC. Translation: CASSGHRTGTAKNIQYF.

This clone has just one count. The CDR3 nucleotides read TGTGCCAGCACCGACAGGGGGCGAGAGACCGGGGAGCTGTTTTTT. Its protein product is CASTDRGRETGELFF. The chain has TRBV5-6 and TRBJ2-2; 10 bases match TRBD1. J was trimmed by 5 bases and V by 6 bases; bases with no gene match: 7. Germline CDR1 reads SGHDT; CDR2 reads YYEEEE. The CDR3 is 15 residues long.

The chain is built from TRBV14 and TRBJ2-7, with 7 bases matching TRBD1. Germline values: CDR1 SGHDN, CDR2 FVKESK. The J segment lost 2 bases and the V segment lost 0 bases, leaving 4 bases of the junction unmatched. The CDR3 consists of 15 residues. CDR3 in amino acids: CASSQDLDRTYEQYF. CDR3 in DNA: TGTGCCAGCAGCCAAGACTTGGACAGGACCTACGAGCAGTACTTC. The complete variable domain, with remaining parts taken from reference TRBV14 and TRBJ2-7, reads EAGVTQFPSHSVIEKGQTVTLRCDPISGHDNLYWYRRVMGKEIKFLLHFVKESKQDESGMPNNRFLAERTGGTYSTLKVQPAELEDSGVYFCASSQDLDRTYEQYFGPGTRLTVT.

The chain's CDR3 is CASSNRDSVTDTQYF. The CDR3 bases are TGTGCCAGCAGCAATCGGGACAGCGTCACAGATACGCAGTATTTT. The V and J genes are TRBV7-6 and TRBJ2-3; 7 nucleotides align to TRBD1. J lost 2 bases, V lost 5 bases, and 7 bases had no gene match. The CDR3 contains 15 residues. Looked up from germline, CDR1 is SGHVS and CDR2 is FNYEAQ. Full variable domain (missing parts from reference TRBV7-6 and TRBJ2-3): GAGVSQSPRYKVTKRGQDVALRCDPISGHVSLYWYRQALGQGPEFLTYFNYEAQQDKSGLPNDRFSAERPEGSISTLTIQRTEQRDSAMYRCASSNRDSVTDTQYFGPGTRLTVL.

This clone was observed a handful of times. The chain couples TRBV5-6 to TRBJ1-2, with 8 bases fitting TRBD1. This CDR3 is 16 amino acids long. Germline CDR1 SGHDT, CDR2 YYEEEE. The trim removed 4 bases at V and 4 bases at J, leaving 12 bases unmatched. This chain's CDR3 is CASSLRLTGDLYGYTF. The DNA of the CDR3 is TGTGCCAGCAGCCTCAGATTGACAGGGGACCTCTATGGCTACACCTTC.

This clone was picked up a small number of times. This rearrangement joins TRBV5-1 to TRBJ2-1; D is unclear. The germline V gene has CDR1 SGHRS and CDR2 YFSETQ. The CDR3 covers 16 residues. The V end was cut by 1 base, the J end by 2 bases, with 13 bases between. CDR3 residues: CASSLSTHQAYNEQFF. The CDR3 DNA sequence: TGCGCCAGCAGCTTGTCTACACATCAGGCCTACAATGAGCAGTTCTTC.

The chain is built from TRBV7-9 and TRBJ1-2; perhaps TRBD1 as D (6 bases). Trimming removed 2 bases at V and 6 bases at J, with 10 bases between. The CDR3 loop spans 13 amino acids. Germline CDR1 and CDR2: SEHNR and FQNEAQ (reference sequence). The CDR3 DNA follows: TGTGCCAGCAGCTTAACAGGGTTAAATGGCTACACCTTC. Its protein is CASSLTGLNGYTF. Full variable domain (missing parts from reference TRBV7-9 and TRBJ1-2): DTGVSQNPRHKITKRGQNVTFRCDPISEHNRLYWYRQTLGQGPEFLTYFQNEAQLEKSRLLSDRFSAERPKGSFSTLEIQRTEQGDSAMYLCASSLTGLNGYTFGSGTRLTVV.

In DNA form, the CDR3 reads TGTGCCAGCAGCGACAAGAAGGGGGAGCAGTACTTC. It yields the protein CASSDKKGEQYF. V gene TRBV6-6 combines with J gene TRBJ2-7, with D tentatively TRBD1 (5 bases). Trimming shortened V by 6 bases and J by 7 bases, and 13 bases separated the two germline ends. Germline lookup yields CDR1 MNHNY and CDR2 SVGAGI (reference sequence). The CDR3 is made up of 12 amino acids.

The gene calls are TRBV19 and TRBJ1-2; TRBD1 agrees at 7 bases. With V trimmed by 10 bases and J by 7 bases, 3 bases remained unmatched. This CDR3 has 10 amino acids. Germline values: CDR1 LNHDA, CDR2 SQIVND (reference sequence). CDR3 in amino acids: CAIQGPGYTF. For the CDR3, the DNA is TGTGCCATACAGGGGCCTGGCTACACCTTC. Drawing the rest from reference TRBV19 and TRBJ1-2, the complete variable domain is DGGITQSPKYLFRKEGQNVTLSCEQNLNHDAMYWYRQDPGQGLRLIYYSQIVNDFQKGDIAEGYSVSREKKESFPLTVTSAQKNPTAFYLCAIQGPGYTFGSGTRLTVV.

CDR3 loop: CASSLVAGGDAFF. Here the CDR3 DNA reads TGTGCCAGCAGCTTAGTAGCAGGGGGAGATGCTTTCTTT. The chain employs TRBV7-2 and TRBJ1-1; 7 bases are shared with TRBD1. The CDR3 extends over 13 amino acids. Germline assignment: CDR1 SGHTA and CDR2 FQGNSA. The V and J ends lost 1 base and 11 bases, in that order; junction bases with no gene match: 7.

This clone was recorded a few times. The V and J genes are TRBV28 and TRBJ1-3; tentative D call: TRBD1 (6 bases). CDR1 and CDR2 (germline): MDHEN, SYDVKM. The CDR3 is made up of 15 amino acids. V lost 1 base and J lost 4, with 11 bases in between. CDR3 residues: CASSLSGVFGNTIYF. In nucleotides, the CDR3 is TGTGCCAGCAGTTTATCAGGGGTGTTCGGAAACACCATATATTTT. Full variable domain (missing parts from reference TRBV28 and TRBJ1-3): DVKVTQSSRYLVKRTGEKVFLECVQDMDHENMFWYRQDPGLGLRLIYFSYDVKMKEKGDIPEGYSVSREKKERFSLILESASTNQTSMYLCASSLSGVFGNTIYFGEGSWLTVV.

V usage is TRBV6-1 and J usage is TRBJ2-7; D call uncertain. The V end lost 1 base, the J end lost 3 bases, and 4 bases lay between the germline ends. The CDR3 length is 12 residues. Germline-derived CDR1 and CDR2 are MNHNS and SASEGT. For the CDR3, the DNA is TGTGCCAGCAGTGAAGATATCTACGAGCAGTACTTC. Its translation is CASSEDIYEQYF.

The V call is TRBV28, the J call TRBJ1-3; TRBD1 matches 11 bases. There are 17 residues in the CDR3. V trimming: 6 bases; J trimming: 0 bases; junction bases outside the gene matches: 7. Germline-derived CDR1 and CDR2 are MDHEN and SYDVKM. The CDR3 reads CASRGMDRGLSGNTIYF. The CDR3 bases are TGTGCCAGCAGAGGGATGGACAGGGGGCTCTCTGGAAACACCATATATTTT.

The CDR3 loop reads CASSERPQETQYF. The CDR3 DNA is TGTGCCAGCAGTGAGCGCCCCCAAGAGACCCAGTACTTC. The rearrangement links TRBV6-1 to TRBJ2-5; D is ambiguous. The CDR3 is 13 amino acids. V gave up 3 bases and J gave up 1 base, with 6 bases separating them. In germline, CDR1 is MNHNS, CDR2 SASEGT.

The chain couples TRBV6-6 to TRBJ1-2; D is possibly TRBD1 (5 bases). V lost 0 bases, J lost 7 bases, and 9 bases lay in between. Germline V lookup: CDR1 MNHNY, CDR2 SVGAGI (reference sequence). The length of the CDR3 is 13 residues. The CDR3 here is CASSYSTVFGYTF. CDR3 coding DNA: TGTGCCAGCAGTTACTCGACAGTGTTTGGCTACACCTTC.

To note about this clone: One junction end does not reproduce the germline sequence, and a read error may be involved. The same CDR3 can be traced to other DNA sequences in this sample. This CDR3 reads CASSYSKLAGPGEQYF. CDR3 nucleotide sequence: TGTGCCAGCAGTTACTCGAAACTAGCGGGGCCCGGAGAGCAGTATTTC. This chain uses TRBV6-5 with TRBJ2-7, with 10 bases that match TRBD2. Germline V gene lookup returns CDR1 MNHEY and CDR2 SVGAGI. The length of the CDR3 is 16 residues.

The gene calls are TRBV19 and TRBJ1-3; 7 nucleotides align to TRBD1. This CDR3 region has 15 residues. Germline assignment: CDR1 LNHDA and CDR2 SQIVND (reference sequence). The V gene end was trimmed by 0 bases and the J gene end by 2 bases; junction bases not matched to a gene: 1. CDR3 sequence (DNA): TGTGCCAGTAGTATAGACGGGACAGCTGGAAACACCATATATTTT. This codes for CASSIDGTAGNTIYF.